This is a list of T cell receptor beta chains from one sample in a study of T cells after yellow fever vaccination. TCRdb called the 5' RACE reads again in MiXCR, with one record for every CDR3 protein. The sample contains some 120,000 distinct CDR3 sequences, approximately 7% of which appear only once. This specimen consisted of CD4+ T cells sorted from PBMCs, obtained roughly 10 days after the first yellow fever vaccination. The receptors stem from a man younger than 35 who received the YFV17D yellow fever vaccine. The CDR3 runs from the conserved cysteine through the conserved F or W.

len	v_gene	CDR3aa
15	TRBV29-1	CSVGERDVPHYGYTF
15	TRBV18	CASSFKWGDPDTQYF
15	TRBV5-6	CASSYPAATNEKLFF
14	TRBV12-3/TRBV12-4	CASSRQGWGGTQYF
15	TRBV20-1	CSARLRGGAADTQYF
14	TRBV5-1	CASSGQGFPYEQYF
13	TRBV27	CASRQQGTYGYTF
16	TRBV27	CASSRRSGTGDSPLHF
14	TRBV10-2	CASITGETNNEQFF
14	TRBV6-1	CASSGQTWNQPQHF
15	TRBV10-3	CAIRQSHITNYGYTF
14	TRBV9	CASSVGQGAYEQYF
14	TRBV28	CASSFHSGFRTQYF
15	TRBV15	CATSRDPRENTEAFF
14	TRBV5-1	CASSLEGPSGGYTF
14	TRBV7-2	CASRGTGGNQPQHF
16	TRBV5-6	CASSLGWGRGNQPQHF
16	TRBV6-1	CASSEYVTSNNQPQHF
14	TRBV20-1	CSATSGTGNYEQYF
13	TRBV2	CASGSLSGNTIYF
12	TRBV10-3	CAIRPAGYEQFF
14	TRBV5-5	CASSYDTGITEAFF
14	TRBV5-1	CASSGGLAAKTQYF
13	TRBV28	CASREGLWETQYF
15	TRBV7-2	CASSLERRGAYGYTF
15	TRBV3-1	CASSHLTGGDYGYTF
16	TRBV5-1	CASSGTGYSGANVLTF
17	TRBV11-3	CASSLDTGQGGIFEQFF
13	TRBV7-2	CASSLVGARGYTF